The TCR beta chain described here comes from a study of blood T cells in healthy people across ages. The ends lost 0 bases at V and 2 bases at J; junction bases unmatched: 3. The CDR3 length is 16 residues. CDR1 is SGHTA, CDR2 FQGNSA, per germline. Through a sample-barcoded 5' primer and a J-beta primer mix, a second PCR was run for about 7 to 12 cycles. A template-switch adaptor that had 12 random nucleotides put a tag on each cDNA molecule. In TCRdb, the 5' RACE reads were re-called with MiXCR into one record per CDR3 protein. The sample lists approximately 810,000 distinct CDR3 sequences, about 30% occurring once.

This clonotype was obtained from a woman older than 75 in good health. The rearrangement joins TRBV7-2 to TRBJ2-5, with TRBD2 identical over 10 bases. Specimen: blood. The CDR3 spells CASSLALAGEQETQYF. Here the CDR3 DNA reads TGTGCCAGCAGCTTAGCGCTAGCGGGAGAACAAGAGACCCAGTACTTC.